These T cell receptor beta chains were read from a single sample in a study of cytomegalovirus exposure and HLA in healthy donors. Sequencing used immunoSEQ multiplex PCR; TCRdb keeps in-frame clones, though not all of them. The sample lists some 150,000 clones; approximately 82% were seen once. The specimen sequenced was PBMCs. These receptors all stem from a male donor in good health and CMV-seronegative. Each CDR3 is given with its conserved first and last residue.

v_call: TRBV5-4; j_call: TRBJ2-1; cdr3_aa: CASSLQGFPYNEQFF
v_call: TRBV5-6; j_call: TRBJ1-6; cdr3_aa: CASSLGGTGNSPLHF
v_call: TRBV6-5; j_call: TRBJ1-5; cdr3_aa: CASSVRGGSYQPQHF
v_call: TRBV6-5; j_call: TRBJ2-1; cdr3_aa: CASTLISGQPGEQFF
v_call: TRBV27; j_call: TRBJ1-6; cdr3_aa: CASSWEGTYNSPLHF
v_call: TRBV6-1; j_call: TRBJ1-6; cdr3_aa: CASSEAGAVREATLHF
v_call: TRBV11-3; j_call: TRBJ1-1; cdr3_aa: CASRSGGLNTEAFF
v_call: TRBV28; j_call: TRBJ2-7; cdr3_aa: CASSLRVGVGSYEQYF
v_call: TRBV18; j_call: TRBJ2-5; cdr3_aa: CASSTDFQETQYF
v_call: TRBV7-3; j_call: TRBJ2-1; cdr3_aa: CASSLAGGPDEQFF
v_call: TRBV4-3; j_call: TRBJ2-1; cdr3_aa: CASSRLAGGPDEQFF
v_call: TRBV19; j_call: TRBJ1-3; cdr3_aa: CASRPQAGNTIYF
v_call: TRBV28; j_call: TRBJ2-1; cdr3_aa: CASSFHLLAYSSYNEQFF
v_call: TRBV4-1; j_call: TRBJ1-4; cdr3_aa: CASSPSRGEGEKLFF
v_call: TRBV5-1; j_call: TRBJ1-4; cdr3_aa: CASSNGRGLGEKLFF
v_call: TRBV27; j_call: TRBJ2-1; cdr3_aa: CASSSSGLTYNEQFF
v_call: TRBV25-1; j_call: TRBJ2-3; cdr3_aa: CASSRTGRTDTQYF
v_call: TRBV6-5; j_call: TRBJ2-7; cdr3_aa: CASTKRGSSYEQYF
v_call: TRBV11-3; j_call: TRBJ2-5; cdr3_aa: CASSPGQGALETQYF
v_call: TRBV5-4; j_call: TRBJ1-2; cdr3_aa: CASRLGVVGGGYTF
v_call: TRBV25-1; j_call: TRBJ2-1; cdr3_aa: CASERVGGSYNEQFF
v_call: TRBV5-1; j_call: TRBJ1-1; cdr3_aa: CASSLNYVAFF
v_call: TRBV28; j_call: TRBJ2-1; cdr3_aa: CASSLQGAWKQFF
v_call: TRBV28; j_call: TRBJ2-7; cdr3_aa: CASSPGPGTGAYEQYF
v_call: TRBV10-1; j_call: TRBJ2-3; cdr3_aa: CASHLAGSTDTQYF
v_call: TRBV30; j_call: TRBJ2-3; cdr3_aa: CAWSSSGGDTQYF
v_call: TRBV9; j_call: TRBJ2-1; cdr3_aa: CASSVRQGAAGEQFF
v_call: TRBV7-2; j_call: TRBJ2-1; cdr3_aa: CASSLGGMQFF
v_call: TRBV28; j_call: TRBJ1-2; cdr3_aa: CASSPFGQYYGYTF
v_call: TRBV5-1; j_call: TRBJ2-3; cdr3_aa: CASSRWDTQYF
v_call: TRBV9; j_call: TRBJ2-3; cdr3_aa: CASSAGPSGRGDTQYF
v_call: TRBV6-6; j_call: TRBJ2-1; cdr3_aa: CASSRGRPSSYNEQFF
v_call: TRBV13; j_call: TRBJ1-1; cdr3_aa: CASSFSRMTRQAFF
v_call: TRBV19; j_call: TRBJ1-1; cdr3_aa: CASSPKTGVGTEAFF
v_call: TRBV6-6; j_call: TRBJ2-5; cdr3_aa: CASSRSGRQETQYF